What follows describes a single TCR beta chain. Its specificity is not known. The CDR3 runs to 13 residues. Trimming removed 4 bases at V and 6 bases at J, with 13 bases between. Germline V CDR1 and CDR2: LGHDT, YNNKEL (reference sequence). Data came from immunoSEQ multiplex PCR; TCRdb stores just in-frame clones and leaves some out. The table has some 180,000 clones, approximately 92% seen once; the top ten hold about 10%. This sample stems from a study of T cell responses to AZD1222 COVID-19 vaccine. Study-wide results and caveats: Among the donors, most were white British and more were female, and clonal diversity was possibly underestimated.

V usage is TRBV3-1 (or the pseudogene TRBV3-2) and J usage is TRBJ2-7; D remains unclear. The clonotype comes from an adult in good health. Material: peripheral blood, obtained on day 0 of AZD1222 vaccination. The DNA of the CDR3 is TGTGCCAGCAGCCCGCTCGAGTCGTTCGAGCAGTACTTC. This gives the protein CASSPLESFEQYF.